Listed below are T cell receptor beta chains from one sample, sequenced in a study of blood T cell repertoires in COVID-19. Libraries were prepared by immunoSEQ multiplex PCR; TCRdb keeps only in-frame clonotypes and omits some of them. The profile shows roughly 160,000 clones, 85% to 95% of them singletons. Sequencing was performed on peripheral blood. These receptors were obtained from a middle-aged man with acute or convalescent COVID-19. CDR3s include the opening cysteine and the closing phenylalanine or tryptophan. Fields, in order: D gene, clone size, J gene, V gene, CDR3 protein, CDR3 DNA. A D gene is named only where the DNA matches it firmly. Part of the rows lack a size; the others show once, few, many or a class for expanded clones.

d_gene: -
abundance: once
j_gene: TRBJ2-2
v_gene: TRBV7-3
CDR3aa: CASSLWGPPGTGELFF
CDR3nt: TGTGCCAGCAGCTTATGGGGGCCCCCGGGCACCGGGGAGCTGTTTTTT

d_gene: TRBD1
abundance: -
j_gene: TRBJ2-5
v_gene: TRBV19
CDR3aa: CASSRTGWVETQYF
CDR3nt: TGTGCCAGTAGTCGGACAGGGTGGGTGGAGACCCAGTACTTC

d_gene: TRBD1
abundance: -
j_gene: TRBJ1-1
v_gene: TRBV11-2
CDR3aa: CASKTGQEYTEAFF
CDR3nt: TGTGCCAGCAAAACCGGACAGGAATACACTGAAGCTTTCTTT

d_gene: TRBD1
abundance: -
j_gene: TRBJ1-5
v_gene: TRBV2
CDR3aa: CASSAGGRVGQPQHF
CDR3nt: TGTGCCAGCAGCGCAGGGGGAAGGGTGGGTCAGCCCCAGCATTTT

d_gene: TRBD1
abundance: -
j_gene: TRBJ2-5
v_gene: TRBV7-7
CDR3aa: CASSPTGGVPGETQYF
CDR3nt: TGTGCCAGCAGTCCCACAGGGGGCGTTCCTGGGGAGACCCAGTACTTC

d_gene: TRBD2
abundance: -
j_gene: TRBJ2-5
v_gene: TRBV13
CDR3aa: CASSFGSGGKETQYF
CDR3nt: TGTGCCAGCAGCTTTGGTAGCGGGGGAAAAGAGACCCAGTACTTC

d_gene: TRBD2
abundance: -
j_gene: TRBJ2-7
v_gene: TRBV7-9
CDR3aa: CASSSELALGLYEQYF
CDR3nt: TGTGCCAGCAGCTCCGAACTAGCGTTGGGCCTTTACGAGCAGTACTTC

d_gene: TRBD2
abundance: -
j_gene: TRBJ2-2
v_gene: TRBV6-4
CDR3aa: CASRREFDTGELFF
CDR3nt: TGTGCCAGCAGGCGGGAGTTCGACACCGGGGAGCTGTTTTTT

d_gene: -
abundance: -
j_gene: TRBJ1-1
v_gene: TRBV6-6
CDR3aa: CASRYRGVTDTEAFF
CDR3nt: TGTGCCAGCAGGTACCGGGGGGTCACGGACACTGAAGCTTTCTTT

d_gene: -
abundance: -
j_gene: TRBJ2-2
v_gene: TRBV5-4
CDR3aa: CASSLPERGMRTGELFF
CDR3nt: TGTGCCAGCAGCTTGCCAGAAAGGGGAATGCGCACCGGGGAGCTGTTTTTT

d_gene: TRBD1
abundance: -
j_gene: TRBJ2-3
v_gene: TRBV24-1
CDR3aa: CATSDPDRGSTDTQYF
CDR3nt: TGTGCCACCAGTGACCCTGACAGGGGTAGCACAGATACGCAGTATTTT

d_gene: -
abundance: once
j_gene: TRBJ2-3
v_gene: TRBV12-3/TRBV12-4
CDR3aa: CASSLMSTASQYF
CDR3nt: TGTGCCAGCAGTTTGATGAGCACCGCATCGCAGTATTTT

d_gene: -
abundance: -
j_gene: TRBJ2-1
v_gene: TRBV11-1
CDR3aa: CASSKRVAFDEQFF
CDR3nt: TGTGCCAGCAGCAAAAGGGTAGCGTTTGATGAGCAGTTCTTC

d_gene: TRBD1
abundance: -
j_gene: TRBJ1-2
v_gene: TRBV5-1
CDR3aa: CASSLGGGDNYGYTF
CDR3nt: TGCGCCAGCAGCTTGGGAGGGGGCGACAACTATGGCTACACCTTC

d_gene: TRBD2
abundance: once
j_gene: TRBJ2-3
v_gene: TRBV5-5
CDR3aa: CASSLVRLAGRTDTQYF
CDR3nt: TGTGCCAGCAGCTTGGTTCGACTAGCGGGAAGGACAGATACGCAGTATTTT

d_gene: -
abundance: -
j_gene: TRBJ2-7
v_gene: TRBV30
CDR3aa: CAWTGQGYEQYF
CDR3nt: TGTGCCTGGACAGGTCAGGGTTACGAGCAGTACTTC

d_gene: TRBD1
abundance: -
j_gene: TRBJ1-6
v_gene: TRBV5-1
CDR3aa: CASSSGQGNNSPLHF
CDR3nt: TGCGCCAGCAGCTCGGGACAGGGAAATAATTCACCCCTCCACTTT

d_gene: TRBD2
abundance: -
j_gene: TRBJ2-7
v_gene: TRBV27
CDR3aa: CASSFRGSYYEQYF
CDR3nt: TGTGCCAGCAGTTTCCGCGGGAGCTATTACGAGCAGTACTTC

d_gene: TRBD1
abundance: once
j_gene: TRBJ1-5
v_gene: TRBV19
CDR3aa: CASSDRVGQPQHF
CDR3nt: TGTGCCAGTAGCGACAGGGTCGGGCAGCCCCAGCATTTT

d_gene: TRBD2
abundance: -
j_gene: TRBJ2-1
v_gene: TRBV11-2
CDR3aa: CASSLDEREYYYNEQFF
CDR3nt: TGTGCCAGCAGCTTAGATGAGCGGGAGTATTACTACAATGAGCAGTTCTTC

d_gene: TRBD1
abundance: once
j_gene: TRBJ2-7
v_gene: TRBV5-5
CDR3aa: CASSLAGQGLAYEQYF
CDR3nt: TGTGCCAGCAGCTTGGCGGGACAGGGCCTCGCCTACGAGCAGTACTTC

d_gene: -
abundance: -
j_gene: TRBJ2-1
v_gene: TRBV5-1
CDR3aa: CASSPGLVYNEQFF
CDR3nt: TGCGCCAGCAGCCCCGGACTGGTGTACAATGAGCAGTTCTTC

d_gene: -
abundance: -
j_gene: TRBJ2-7
v_gene: TRBV5-6
CDR3aa: CASSLGIPGLVYEQYF
CDR3nt: TGTGCCAGCAGCTTGGGTATACCGGGACTTGTCTACGAGCAGTACTTC

d_gene: -
abundance: -
j_gene: TRBJ1-1
v_gene: TRBV15
CDR3aa: CATSSTGPFTEAFF
CDR3nt: TGTGCCACCAGCAGTACTGGTCCATTTACTGAAGCTTTCTTT

d_gene: TRBD2
abundance: -
j_gene: TRBJ2-5
v_gene: TRBV5-1
CDR3aa: CASSPLGSGGQETQYF
CDR3nt: TGCGCCAGCAGCCCCCTGGGTAGCGGGGGCCAAGAGACCCAGTACTTC

d_gene: TRBD1
abundance: few
j_gene: TRBJ2-2
v_gene: TRBV27
CDR3aa: CASSLLGTGNTGELFF
CDR3nt: TGTGCCAGCAGTTTATTAGGGACAGGGAACACCGGGGAGCTGTTTTTT

d_gene: -
abundance: -
j_gene: TRBJ2-1
v_gene: TRBV6-6
CDR3aa: CASRTAGTPTNEQFF
CDR3nt: TGTGCCAGCAGGACGGCGGGGACTCCGACTAATGAGCAGTTCTTC

d_gene: TRBD2
abundance: few
j_gene: TRBJ2-3
v_gene: TRBV4-3
CDR3aa: CASSQEGASGAWDTQYF
CDR3nt: TGCGCCAGCAGCCAAGAGGGGGCTAGCGGGGCGTGGGATACGCAGTATTTT

d_gene: -
abundance: -
j_gene: TRBJ1-6
v_gene: TRBV28
CDR3aa: CASSLTPPTYNSPLHF
CDR3nt: TGTGCCAGCAGTTTAACACCCCCAACCTATAATTCACCCCTCCACTTT

d_gene: -
abundance: -
j_gene: TRBJ1-2
v_gene: TRBV9
CDR3aa: CASTQSPQGNYGYTF
CDR3nt: TGTGCCAGCACTCAGAGCCCTCAGGGGAACTATGGCTACACCTTC

d_gene: TRBD1
abundance: -
j_gene: TRBJ2-1
v_gene: TRBV7-9
CDR3aa: CASSPQGANEQFF
CDR3nt: TGTGCCAGCAGCCCACAGGGGGCCAATGAGCAGTTCTTC

d_gene: TRBD2
abundance: -
j_gene: TRBJ2-1
v_gene: TRBV6-5
CDR3aa: CASSPTSGNEQFF
CDR3nt: TGTGCCAGCAGTCCTACTAGCGGCAATGAGCAGTTCTTC

d_gene: -
abundance: -
j_gene: TRBJ2-3
v_gene: TRBV9
CDR3aa: CASSVVEDTQYF
CDR3nt: TGTGCCAGCAGCGTAGTAGAAGATACGCAGTATTTT

d_gene: TRBD1
abundance: -
j_gene: TRBJ1-1
v_gene: TRBV10-3
CDR3aa: CAISEGTDTEAFF
CDR3nt: TGTGCCATCAGTGAGGGGACAGACACTGAAGCTTTCTTT

d_gene: TRBD2
abundance: once
j_gene: TRBJ2-7
v_gene: TRBV7-3
CDR3aa: CASSLTGAGDGEQYF
CDR3nt: TGTGCCAGCAGCTTAACTGGAGCGGGAGATGGGGAGCAGTACTTC

d_gene: -
abundance: -
j_gene: TRBJ2-2
v_gene: TRBV6-5
CDR3aa: CASSYGQSTGELFF
CDR3nt: TGTGCCAGCAGTTACGGGCAGAGCACCGGGGAGCTGTTTTTT

d_gene: -
abundance: once
j_gene: TRBJ2-3
v_gene: TRBV6-2/TRBV6-3
CDR3aa: CASSYPPGQGVRDTQYF
CDR3nt: TGTGCCAGCAGTTACCCCCCCGGGCAGGGCGTTAGAGACACGCAGTATTTT

d_gene: -
abundance: -
j_gene: TRBJ1-5
v_gene: TRBV19
CDR3aa: CASSIGPGQPQHF
CDR3nt: TGTGCCAGTAGTATTGGCCCGGGTCAGCCCCAGCATTTT

d_gene: -
abundance: -
j_gene: TRBJ2-1
v_gene: TRBV4-1
CDR3aa: CASSQASFRAEQFF
CDR3nt: TGCGCCAGCAGCCAGGCGTCCTTCAGGGCTGAGCAGTTCTTC

d_gene: -
abundance: -
j_gene: TRBJ1-4
v_gene: TRBV20-1
CDR3aa: CSASSGPLTNEKLFF
CDR3nt: TGCAGTGCTAGTTCGGGTCCCCTAACTAATGAAAAACTGTTTTTT

d_gene: -
abundance: few
j_gene: TRBJ1-1
v_gene: TRBV4-2
CDR3aa: CASSQERSTEAFF
CDR3nt: TGTGCCAGCAGCCAAGAGAGGTCCACTGAAGCTTTCTTT

d_gene: TRBD2
abundance: -
j_gene: TRBJ2-1
v_gene: TRBV27
CDR3aa: CASSPRLAFSNEQFF
CDR3nt: TGTGCCAGCAGTCCTCGACTAGCGTTCTCCAATGAGCAGTTCTTC

d_gene: TRBD2
abundance: -
j_gene: TRBJ2-5
v_gene: TRBV14
CDR3aa: CASSRGLAGVWETQYF
CDR3nt: TGTGCCAGCAGCCGCGGACTAGCGGGAGTTTGGGAGACCCAGTACTTC

d_gene: TRBD1
abundance: -
j_gene: TRBJ1-4
v_gene: TRBV6-5
CDR3aa: CASRPGGTEKLFF
CDR3nt: TGTGCCAGCAGGCCAGGGGGTACTGAAAAACTGTTTTTT

d_gene: -
abundance: -
j_gene: TRBJ1-1
v_gene: TRBV27
CDR3aa: CASSLFEGVGTEAFF
CDR3nt: TGTGCCAGCAGTTTATTCGAGGGGGTGGGCACTGAAGCTTTCTTT

d_gene: -
abundance: -
j_gene: TRBJ1-6
v_gene: TRBV6-2/TRBV6-3
CDR3aa: CASSYDRKPSGSPLHF
CDR3nt: TGTGCCAGCAGTTACGACAGGAAGCCTTCCGGTTCACCCCTCCACTTT

d_gene: TRBD2
abundance: -
j_gene: TRBJ2-5
v_gene: TRBV10-3
CDR3aa: CAISDGAGGETQYF
CDR3nt: TGTGCCATCAGTGATGGTGCGGGAGGAGAGACCCAGTACTTC

d_gene: TRBD1
abundance: once
j_gene: TRBJ2-3
v_gene: TRBV9
CDR3aa: CASSVGGGQRQYF
CDR3nt: TGTGCCAGCAGCGTAGGTGGGGGACAGCGGCAGTATTTT

d_gene: TRBD2
abundance: -
j_gene: TRBJ2-7
v_gene: TRBV7-2
CDR3aa: CASSLKARLADSSYEQYF
CDR3nt: TGTGCCAGCAGCTTAAAGGCCCGACTAGCGGATAGCTCCTACGAGCAGTACTTC

d_gene: TRBD2
abundance: -
j_gene: TRBJ2-7
v_gene: TRBV11-3
CDR3aa: CASSLGGRGYEQYF
CDR3nt: TGTGCCAGCAGCTTAGGCGGGAGAGGCTACGAGCAGTACTTC

d_gene: TRBD2
abundance: -
j_gene: TRBJ2-3
v_gene: TRBV7-9
CDR3aa: CASSGNGGGRGADTQYF
CDR3nt: TGTGCCAGCAGCGGCAACGGTGGGGGGAGGGGCGCAGATACGCAGTATTTT

d_gene: TRBD2
abundance: -
j_gene: TRBJ2-3
v_gene: TRBV25-1
CDR3aa: CASNSGGGKSTDTQYF
CDR3nt: TGTGCCAGTAATAGCGGGGGGGGGAAAAGCACAGATACGCAGTATTTT

d_gene: TRBD1
abundance: -
j_gene: TRBJ1-4
v_gene: TRBV7-9
CDR3aa: CASSSGQAYNEKLFF
CDR3nt: TGTGCCAGCAGCTCGGGACAGGCCTATAATGAAAAACTGTTTTTT

d_gene: TRBD2
abundance: -
j_gene: TRBJ2-1
v_gene: TRBV5-1
CDR3aa: CASSRAGGSYNEQFF
CDR3nt: TGCGCCAGCAGCCGAGCGGGGGGGTCCTACAATGAGCAGTTCTTC

d_gene: -
abundance: -
j_gene: TRBJ1-1
v_gene: TRBV5-4
CDR3aa: CASSLLGLEAFF
CDR3nt: TGTGCCAGCAGCTTGCTGGGCCTTGAAGCTTTCTTT

d_gene: TRBD1
abundance: -
j_gene: TRBJ1-2
v_gene: TRBV6-5
CDR3aa: CASSYSGTGEYGYTF
CDR3nt: TGTGCCAGCAGTTACTCAGGGACAGGGGAATATGGCTACACCTTC

d_gene: TRBD1
abundance: -
j_gene: TRBJ1-2
v_gene: TRBV3-1/TRBV3-2
CDR3aa: CASSHLDRGNYGYTF
CDR3nt: TGTGCCAGCAGCCATTTGGACAGGGGCAACTATGGCTACACCTTC